These 6 T cell receptor beta chains originate from one sample sequenced in a study of blood T cell repertoires in COVID-19. TCRdb's table, derived via immunoSEQ multiplex PCR, lists solely in-frame clones and lacks some. The sample records around 330,000 clones, about 87% being singletons. Sequencing was carried out using PBMCs or T cells enriched from blood (not recorded which). All receptors come from a woman aged 18-29 years who had recovered from COVID-19.

Regarding this clone: Other DNA sequences in this sample translate to the same CDR3. The chain is built from TRBV9 and TRBJ2-3; no firm D call. V was clipped by 4 bases and J by 3 bases, with 3 bases between them. Germline V gene lookup returns CDR1 SGDLS and CDR2 YYNGEE. This CDR3 has 11 residues. In nucleotides, the CDR3 is TGTGCCAGCAGCCTAACAGATACGCAGTATTTT. It codes for CASSLTDTQYF.

This sequence joins TRBV7-9 and TRBJ2-1; 10 bases agree with TRBD2. The CDR3 is made up of 19 amino acids. CDR1 and CDR2 (germline): SEHNR, FQNEAQ (reference sequence). Germline trimming cut 1 base from V and 8 bases from J; bases unmatched to any gene: 17. CDR3 sequence reads: CASSLVWASGSIRGDEQFF. DNA for the CDR3: TGTGCCAGCAGCTTAGTATGGGCTAGCGGGAGTATTAGGGGCGATGAGCAGTTCTTC.

The rearrangement joins TRBV19 to TRBJ2-1, with 10 bases matching TRBD2. V lost 5 bases, J lost 4 bases, and 8 bases stayed unmatched. Germline loops: CDR1 LNHDA, CDR2 SQIVND (reference sequence). This CDR3 is built from 16 residues. In DNA form, the CDR3 reads TGTGCCAGTAGTTCTCTAGCGGGAGTAGAATACAATGAGCAGTTCTTC. Protein product: CASSSLAGVEYNEQFF.

The chain joins TRBV11-3 to TRBJ2-7; 8 bases agree with TRBD1. This CDR3 has 15 amino acids. Trimming at V came to 3 bases and at J to 4 bases, leaving 8 bases not matched to a gene. The germline CDR1 and CDR2 sequences are SGHNT and YENEEA. The DNA of the CDR3 is TGTGCCAGCAGCTTGGGGCAGGGGGCCAGTTACGAGCAGTACTTC. Amino acids: CASSLGQGASYEQYF.

CDR3 nucleotide sequence: TGTGCCAGCAGCTTGGATTTGGGGCGTCGGGACACTGAAGCTTTCTTT. Its translation is CASSLDLGRRDTEAFF. The chain joins TRBV5-8 to TRBJ1-1, with D possibly being TRBD1 (5 bases). CDR3 size: 16 residues. In germline, CDR1 is SGHTS, CDR2 YDEGEE. With 0 bases removed from V and 3 bases from J, the gap between germline ends came to 15 bases.

The V and J genes are TRBV19 and TRBJ2-2, with 13 bases identical to TRBD2. The V gene's germline CDR1 is LNHDA and CDR2 SQIVND (reference sequence). Trimming took 1 base from V and 1 from J; bases not matched to a gene: 3. CDR3 length equals 18 residues. The CDR3 DNA sequence: TGTGCCAGTAGTATAGTCAGACTAGCGGGGGGGAACACCGGGGAGCTGTTTTTT. This gives the protein CASSIVRLAGGNTGELFF.